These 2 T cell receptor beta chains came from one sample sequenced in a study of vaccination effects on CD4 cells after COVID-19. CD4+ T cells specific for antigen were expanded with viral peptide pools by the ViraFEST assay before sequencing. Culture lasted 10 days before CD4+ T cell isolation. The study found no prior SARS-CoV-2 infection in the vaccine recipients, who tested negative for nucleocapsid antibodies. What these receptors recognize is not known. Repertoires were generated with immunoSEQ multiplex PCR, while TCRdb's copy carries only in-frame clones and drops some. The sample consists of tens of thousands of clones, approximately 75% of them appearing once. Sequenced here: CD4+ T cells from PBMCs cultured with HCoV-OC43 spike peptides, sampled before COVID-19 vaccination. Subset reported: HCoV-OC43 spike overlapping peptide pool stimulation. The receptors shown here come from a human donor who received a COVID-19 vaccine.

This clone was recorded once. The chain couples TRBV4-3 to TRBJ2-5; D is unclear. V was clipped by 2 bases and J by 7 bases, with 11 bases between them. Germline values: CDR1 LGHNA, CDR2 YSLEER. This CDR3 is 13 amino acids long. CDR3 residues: CASSQSKSGTQYF. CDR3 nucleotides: TGCGCCAGCAGCCAATCTAAATCGGGGACCCAGTACTTC.

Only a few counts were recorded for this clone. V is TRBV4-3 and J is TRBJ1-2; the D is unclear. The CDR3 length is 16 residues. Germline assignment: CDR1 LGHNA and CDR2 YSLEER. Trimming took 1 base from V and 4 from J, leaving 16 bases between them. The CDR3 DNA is TGCGCCAGCAGCCAAGGGCCCCAGCCAACGGGCTATGGCTACACCTTC. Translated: CASSQGPQPTGYGYTF.